Given below is one TCR beta chain in context. The sample belongs to a study of blood T cell repertoires in COVID-19. Across the study: Acute and convalescent COVID-19 samples came from the United States, Italy and Spain. T cells, B-cell-depleted T cells, or PBMCs provided the cDNA or gDNA that served as material.

This CDR3 has 14 residues. V shed 7 bases and J shed 6 bases, with 18 bases lying between them. Germline V lookup: CDR1 MDHEN, CDR2 SYDVKM. The authors' processing: Amplification of reference gene primers provided the estimated nucleated cell counts. Repertoires were generated with immunoSEQ multiplex PCR, while TCRdb's copy carries only in-frame clones and drops some. The V and J calls and the clone size are those of that table, but D and trimming were determined from the DNA. The profile shows 90,000 to 110,000 clones, 65% to 90% of them singletons. This chain links TRBV28 with TRBJ1-1; tentatively, D is TRBD1 (6 bases). Input material: peripheral blood. The TCR originated in an elderly man with acute or convalescent COVID-19. CDR3 in DNA: TGTGCCAGCACCAATCCCACCGGGACACCTGAAGCTTTCTTT. It yields the protein CASTNPTGTPEAFF.